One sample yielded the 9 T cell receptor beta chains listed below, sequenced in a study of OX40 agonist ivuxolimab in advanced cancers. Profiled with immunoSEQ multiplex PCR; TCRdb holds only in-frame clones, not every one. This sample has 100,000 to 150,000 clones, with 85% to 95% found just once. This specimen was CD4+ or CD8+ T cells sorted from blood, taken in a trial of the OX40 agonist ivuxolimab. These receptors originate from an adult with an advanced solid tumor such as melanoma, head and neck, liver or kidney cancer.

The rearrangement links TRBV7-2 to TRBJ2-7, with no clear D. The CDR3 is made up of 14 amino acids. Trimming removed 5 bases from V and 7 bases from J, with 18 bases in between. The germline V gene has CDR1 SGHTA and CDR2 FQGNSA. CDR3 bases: TGTGCCAGCAGCGTAGTGACACGAGGCGGAGAGCAGTACTTC. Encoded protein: CASSVVTRGGEQYF.

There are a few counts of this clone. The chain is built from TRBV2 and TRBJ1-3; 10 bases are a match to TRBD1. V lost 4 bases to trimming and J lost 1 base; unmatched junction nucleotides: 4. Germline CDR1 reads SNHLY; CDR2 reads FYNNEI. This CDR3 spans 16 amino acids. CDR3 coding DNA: TGTGCCAGCAGTGGACAGGGGGCGACTTCTGGAAACACCATATATTTT. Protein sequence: CASSGQGATSGNTIYF. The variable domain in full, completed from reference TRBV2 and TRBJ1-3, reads EPEVTQTPSHQVTQMGQEVILRCVPISNHLYFYWYRQILGQKVEFLVSFYNNEISEKSEIFDDQFSVERPDGSNFTLKIRSTKLEDSAMYFCASSGQGATSGNTIYFGEGSWLTVV.

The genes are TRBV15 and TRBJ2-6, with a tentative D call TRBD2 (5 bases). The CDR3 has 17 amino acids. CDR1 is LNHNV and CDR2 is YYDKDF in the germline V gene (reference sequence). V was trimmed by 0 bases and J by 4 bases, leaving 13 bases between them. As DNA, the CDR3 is TGTGCCACCAGCAGAGATCTACGGGGTTACGGGGCCAACGTCCTGACTTTC. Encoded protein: CATSRDLRGYGANVLTF.

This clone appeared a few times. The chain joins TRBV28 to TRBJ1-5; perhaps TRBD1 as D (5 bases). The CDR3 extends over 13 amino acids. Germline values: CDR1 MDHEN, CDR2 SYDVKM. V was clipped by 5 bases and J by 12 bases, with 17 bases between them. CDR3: CASSLLEGQIQHF. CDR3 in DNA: TGTGCCAGCAGTCTCCTTGAGGGGCAGATCCAGCATTTT. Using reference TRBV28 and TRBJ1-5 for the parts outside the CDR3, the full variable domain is DVKVTQSSRYLVKRTGEKVFLECVQDMDHENMFWYRQDPGLGLRLIYFSYDVKMKEKGDIPEGYSVSREKKERFSLILESASTNQTSMYLCASSLLEGQIQHFGDGTRLSIL.

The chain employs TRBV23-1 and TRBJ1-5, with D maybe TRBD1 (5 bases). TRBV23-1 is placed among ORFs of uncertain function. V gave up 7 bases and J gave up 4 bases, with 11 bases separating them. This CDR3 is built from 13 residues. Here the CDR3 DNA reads TGCGCCAGCACGGGACGGACGAATCAGCCCCAGCATTTT. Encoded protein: CASTGRTNQPQHF.

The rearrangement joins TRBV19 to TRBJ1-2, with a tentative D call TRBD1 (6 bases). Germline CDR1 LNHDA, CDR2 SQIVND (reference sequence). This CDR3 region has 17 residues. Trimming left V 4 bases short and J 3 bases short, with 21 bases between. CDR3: CASSTLGGGRRDYGYTF. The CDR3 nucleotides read TGTGCCAGTAGTACCTTAGGCGGGGGGCGAAGAGACTATGGCTACACCTTC.

The CDR3 loop reads CASSPGLSLGQETQYF. The CDR3 DNA reads TGTGCCAGCAGCCCAGGACTCTCGCTGGGGCAAGAGACCCAGTACTTC. The chain uses TRBV7-3 and TRBJ2-5; a possible D gene is TRBD2 (5 bases). CDR3 size: 16 residues. In germline, CDR1 is SGHTA, CDR2 FQGTGA. The V and J ends lost 5 bases and 2 bases respectively, with 18 bases between them.

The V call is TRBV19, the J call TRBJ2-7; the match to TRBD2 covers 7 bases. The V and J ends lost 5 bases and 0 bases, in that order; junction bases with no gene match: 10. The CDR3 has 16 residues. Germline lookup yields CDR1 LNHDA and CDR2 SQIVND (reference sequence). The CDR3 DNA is TGTGCCAGTAGTGAGCCGGGACTACAATCCTCCTACGAGCAGTACTTC. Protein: CASSEPGLQSSYEQYF.

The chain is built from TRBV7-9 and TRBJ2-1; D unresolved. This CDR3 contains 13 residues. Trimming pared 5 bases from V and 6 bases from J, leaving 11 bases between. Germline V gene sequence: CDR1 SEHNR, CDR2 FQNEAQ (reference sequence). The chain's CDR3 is CASSPPSINEQFF. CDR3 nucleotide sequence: TGTGCCAGCAGCCCCCCATCGATCAATGAGCAGTTCTTC.